These 31 T cell receptor beta chains were all obtained from the same sample, sequenced in a study of a mutant IDH1 vaccine in newly diagnosed glioma. Time point here: week 47, end of study. The investigators gave 300 ug of mutant IDH1 20-mer peptide in each vaccine dose, together with topical imiquimod. Data came from immunoSEQ multiplex PCR; TCRdb stores just in-frame clones and leaves some out. The sample holds around 53,000 clones, approximately 84% seen once. Antigen specificity for these receptors is unknown. The sample consisted of PBMCs, taken from a glioma patient whose treatment included an IDH1 peptide vaccine. These receptors were obtained from a woman in her twenties or thirties with glioma. Some clones in this sample may be carry-over from other donors' samples.

The rearrangement links TRBV9 to TRBJ2-7, with TRBD2 matching 10 bases. Germline values: CDR1 SGDLS, CDR2 YYNGEE. CDR3 size: 16 residues. J lost 1 base, V lost 0 bases, and 4 bases had no gene match. This chain's CDR3 is CASSVGPAGGSYEQYF. The CDR3 DNA follows: TGTGCCAGCAGCGTAGGACCAGCGGGAGGGTCCTACGAGCAGTACTTC.

The chain has TRBV4-1 and TRBJ2-3; D not certain. Deletions cut 2 bases from V and 1 base from J, with 16 bases between. The CDR3 runs 17 residues. Germline loops: CDR1 MGHRA, CDR2 YSYEKL. DNA of the CDR3: TGCGCCAGCAGCCAACTTACGGCTACCCGCCGCACAGATACGCAGTATTTT. Its translation: CASSQLTATRRTDTQYF.

The V gene is TRBV19, the J gene TRBJ2-7; D is perhaps TRBD2 (5 bases). The V gene's germline CDR1 is LNHDA and CDR2 SQIVND (reference sequence). V was trimmed by 3 bases and J by 3 bases, leaving 15 bases between them. The CDR3 spans 15 residues. The CDR3 loop is CASSIGSYGDYEQYF. As DNA, the CDR3 is TGTGCCAGTAGTATTGGGTCCTACGGGGACTACGAGCAGTACTTC.

V and J are TRBV30 and TRBJ2-1, with a tentative D call TRBD2 (6 bases). V was clipped by 2 bases and J by 7 bases, with 12 bases between them. This CDR3 has 13 residues. Per the germline V gene, CDR1 is GTSNPN and CDR2 is SVGIG (reference sequence). CDR3 loop: CAWSLAWGNEQFF. The CDR3 region has the DNA TGTGCCTGGAGTCTAGCGTGGGGGAATGAGCAGTTCTTC.

This rearrangement joins TRBV4-2 to TRBJ2-1, with D possibly TRBD2 on 5 matching bases. Germline V gives CDR1 LGHNA, CDR2 YNFKEQ. The CDR3 runs to 16 residues. The V end was cut by 1 base, the J end by 0 bases, with 10 bases between. CDR3 region: CASSQGVGGSYNEQFF. CDR3 nucleotide sequence: TGTGCCAGCAGCCAAGGGGTAGGAGGCTCCTACAATGAGCAGTTCTTC.

The chain joins TRBV4-1 to TRBJ2-1; maybe TRBD2 (5 bases). CDR1 and CDR2 from the germline V gene are MGHRA and YSYEKL. The CDR3 has 17 amino acids. Trimming left V 0 bases short and J 3 bases short, with 15 bases between. DNA for the CDR3: TGCGCCAGCAGCCAAGATCTGCGGGTACAAGTCTACAATGAGCAGTTCTTC. It specifies CASSQDLRVQVYNEQFF.

The chain recombines TRBV27 with TRBJ2-7, with D uncertain. CDR1 and CDR2 from the germline V gene are MNHEY and SMNVEV (reference sequence). V dropped 2 bases and J dropped 4 bases, with 9 bases sitting between them. This CDR3 region has 13 residues. In DNA form, the CDR3 reads TGTGCCAGCAGTTTAGATGGTGGGTACGAGCAGTACTTC. Translation gives CASSLDGGYEQYF.

The chain combines TRBV10-3 with TRBJ1-2, with TRBD1 as a possible D gene (6 bases). With 3 bases removed from V and 3 bases from J, the gap between germline ends came to 8 bases. The CDR3 length is 13 residues. Germline CDR1 ENHRY, CDR2 SYGVKD. The CDR3 DNA reads TGTGCCATCAGTGACGGGGGCCACTATGGCTACACCTTC. Amino acid sequence: CAISDGGHYGYTF.

Only one count was recorded for this clone. The chain recombines TRBV27 with TRBJ2-7, with 9 bases matching TRBD1. Germline assignment: CDR1 MNHEY and CDR2 SMNVEV (reference sequence). CDR3 size: 13 residues. The V gene end was trimmed by 6 bases and the J gene end by 7 bases; junction bases not matched to a gene: 7. The CDR3 loop is CASSYRGRGEQYF. The CDR3 region has the DNA TGTGCCAGCAGCTACAGGGGGCGCGGGGAGCAGTACTTC.

This clone appeared a few times. The rearrangement links TRBV5-1 to TRBJ2-7; no clear D gene. CDR1 is SGHRS, CDR2 YFSETQ, per germline. The length of the CDR3 is 13 residues. Trimming removed 0 bases at V and 5 bases at J, with 9 bases between. The CDR3, as DNA: TGCGCCAGCAGCTTGGGGCTAGAACACGAGCAGTACTTC. Its translation is CASSLGLEHEQYF.

The chain carries TRBV29-1 and TRBJ2-3; 8 positions agree with TRBD2. There are 15 residues in the CDR3. Germline CDR1 and CDR2: SQVTM and ANQGSEA. V dropped 2 bases and J dropped 4; count of bases not matched to a gene: 8. CDR3 protein: CSVEPRAAGADTQYF. The DNA of the CDR3 is TGCAGCGTTGAACCAAGGGCAGCGGGGGCAGATACGCAGTATTTT.

V is TRBV19 and J is TRBJ1-1; TRBD1 might be the D (6 bases). Germline CDR1 and CDR2: LNHDA and SQIVND (reference sequence). Between the trimmed V and J ends, which lost 1 base and 0 bases, there was a span of 9 bases. The CDR3 totals 15 residues. CDR3 sequence reads: CASSIGGGMNTEAFF. The CDR3 region has the DNA TGTGCCAGTAGTATAGGGGGGGGCATGAACACTGAAGCTTTCTTT. Based on the CDR3 plus reference TRBV19 and TRBJ1-1, the full variable domain is DGGITQSPKYLFRKEGQNVTLSCEQNLNHDAMYWYRQDPGQGLRLIYYSQIVNDFQKGDIAEGYSVSREKKESFPLTVTSAQKNPTAFYLCASSIGGGMNTEAFFGQGTRLTVV.

The V gene is TRBV6-1, the J gene TRBJ2-3, with TRBD1 matching over 9 bases. The CDR3 length is 14 residues. V gave up 6 bases and J gave up 5 bases; unmatched junction bases: 6. The germline CDR1 and CDR2 sequences are MNHNS and SASEGT. In nucleotides, the CDR3 is TGTGCCAGCAGACGGACAGGGGCGGGAGATACGCAGTATTTT. Its translation is CASRRTGAGDTQYF.

This clone was seen more than once but under ten times. The rearrangement joins TRBV4-1 to TRBJ1-3, with D unresolved. Trimming shortened V by 4 bases and J by 8 bases, and 21 bases separated the two germline ends. Germline loops: CDR1 MGHRA, CDR2 YSYEKL. The length of the CDR3 is 16 residues. CDR3 loop: CASSRSPGAQGDTIYF. The CDR3 nucleotides are TGCGCCAGCAGCCGCTCGCCGGGAGCCCAAGGCGACACCATATATTTT.

This chain links TRBV19 with TRBJ1-2; TRBD1 agrees at 8 bases. Germline assignment: CDR1 LNHDA and CDR2 SQIVND (reference sequence). Trimming took 10 bases from V and 7 from J; bases not matched to a gene: 11. CDR3 size: 13 residues. This CDR3 reads CATAGGRRRGYTF. The CDR3 region has the DNA TGTGCCACCGCAGGGGGCAGGCGGCGTGGCTACACCTTC.

As regards this clone: An end of the junction differs from the germline gene, which may be a read error. V is TRBV11-3 and J is TRBJ1-1, with D unresolved. CDR3 length: 12 amino acids. Germline loops: CDR1 SGHNT, CDR2 YENEEA. The chain's CDR3 is CASSWWDTEAFF. CDR3 nucleotides: TGTGCCAGTAGCTGGTGGGACACTGAAGCTTTCTTT.

The V call is TRBV5-6, the J call TRBJ2-7, with a tentative D call TRBD2 (5 bases). Between the trimmed V and J ends, which lost 0 bases and 2 bases, there was a span of 12 bases. CDR1 and CDR2 from the germline V gene are SGHDT and YYEEEE. This CDR3 is 15 amino acids long. CDR3 residues: CASSLGGRGPYEQYF. The CDR3, as DNA: TGTGCCAGCAGCTTGGGAGGGAGAGGGCCCTACGAGCAGTACTTC.

The rearrangement uses TRBV28 and TRBJ2-7; a weak D match, TRBD2 (5 bases). CDR1 and CDR2 (germline): MDHEN, SYDVKM. The length of the CDR3 is 13 residues. The V and J ends lost 3 bases and 2 bases respectively, with 8 bases between them. The CDR3 here is CASSFSGTYEQYF. The CDR3 DNA reads TGTGCCAGCAGTTTTTCGGGAACCTACGAGCAGTACTTC.

A few counts support this clone. This chain joins TRBV11-2 and TRBJ1-1; the match to TRBD1 covers 8 bases. Germline-derived CDR1 and CDR2 are SGHAT and FQNNGV. V lost 5 bases, J lost 4 bases, and 6 bases stayed unmatched. The CDR3 totals 14 residues. The DNA for the CDR3 is TGTGCCAGCAGCCGGACAGGGTTCCGCACTGAAGCTTTCTTT. It encodes CASSRTGFRTEAFF.

The chain employs TRBV19 and TRBJ1-5; 7 bases agree with TRBD1. Germline V lookup: CDR1 LNHDA, CDR2 SQIVND (reference sequence). CDR3 length: 19 residues. The trim removed 0 bases at V and 4 bases at J, leaving 15 bases unmatched. The CDR3 nucleotides are TGTGCCAGTAGTATAGATGTTGAGAAGGGGGCAATTCGAAATCAGCCCCAGCATTTT. This gives the protein CASSIDVEKGAIRNQPQHF.

This chain links TRBV29-1 with TRBJ1-3; 7 bases fit TRBD1. Looked up from germline, CDR1 is SQVTM and CDR2 is ANQGSEA. This CDR3 has 15 amino acids. The V and J ends lost 4 bases and 0 bases, in that order; junction bases with no gene match: 6. The CDR3 loop is CSVVRQGISGNTIYF. Written as DNA, the CDR3 is TGCAGCGTTGTCCGACAGGGAATCTCTGGAAACACCATATATTTT.

The chain links TRBV29-1 to TRBJ2-5; TRBD2 aligns across 8 bases. The CDR3 is 18 residues long. The V gene end was trimmed by 1 base and the J gene end by 4 bases; junction bases not matched to a gene: 17. The germline V gene has CDR1 SQVTM and CDR2 ANQGSEA. The CDR3 loop reads CSVEAPSAGGPPAETQYF. For the CDR3, the DNA is TGCAGCGTTGAAGCCCCCAGTGCGGGGGGACCTCCCGCAGAGACCCAGTACTTC.

This clone was seen a handful of times. The rearrangement uses TRBV6-6 and TRBJ1-1; D gene ambiguous. V lost 6 bases and J 0 bases, leaving 2 bases between the germline ends. Per germline, CDR1 MNHNY and CDR2 SVGAGI (reference sequence). CDR3 length: 11 amino acids. The CDR3 sequence is CASRVNTEAFF. CDR3 in DNA: TGTGCCAGCAGGGTGAACACTGAAGCTTTCTTT.

This clone is categorized as medium-sized (0.01 to 0.1%). V is TRBV19 and J is TRBJ1-5; D ambiguous. Germline V gene lookup returns CDR1 LNHDA and CDR2 SQIVND (reference sequence). CDR3 size: 15 residues. V lost 3 bases and J lost 7, with 16 bases in between. The CDR3 is CASSMLLGSGQPQHF. Written as DNA, the CDR3 is TGTGCCAGTAGTATGCTACTGGGGAGCGGGCAGCCCCAGCATTTT.

The chain uses TRBV29-1 and TRBJ1-2, with D unresolved. Trimming removed 0 bases from V and 13 bases from J, with 12 bases in between. The CDR3 totals 11 residues. CDR1 is SQVTM, CDR2 ANQGSEA, per germline. DNA for the CDR3: TGCAGCGTTGAAGAAGGCCCATCCCGCACCTTC. The encoded protein is CSVEEGPSRTF.

The V gene is TRBV6-1, the J gene TRBJ2-3, with 12 bases lining up with TRBD2. Germline values: CDR1 MNHNS, CDR2 SASEGT. The CDR3 runs 13 residues. V gave up 9 bases and J gave up 6 bases; unmatched junction bases: 4. This chain's CDR3 is CASRLAGADTQYF. CDR3 coding DNA: TGTGCCAGTAGACTAGCGGGAGCCGATACGCAGTATTTT.

The V gene is TRBV7-8, the J gene TRBJ1-4; D gene uncertain. CDR1 and CDR2 from the germline V gene are SGHVS and FQNEAQ. CDR3 length: 12 residues. Trimming removed 1 base at V and 10 bases at J, with 7 bases between. CDR3 bases: TGTGCCAGCAGCTTAGGGCAAGGAAAACTGTTTTTT. Translating gives CASSLGQGKLFF.

This sequence joins TRBV10-1 and TRBJ2-7; D is uncertain. This CDR3 is 13 amino acids long. Germline lookup yields CDR1 WNHNN and CDR2 SYGVQD (reference sequence). Trimming took 8 bases from V and 1 from J, leaving 12 bases between them. The CDR3 DNA follows: TGCGCCAGCTCAAGAGGTGGATCCTACGAGCAGTACTTC. This sequence encodes CASSRGGSYEQYF.

The V call is TRBV4-1, the J call TRBJ2-7; 8 bases line up with TRBD1. V gave up 0 bases and J gave up 7 bases; unmatched junction bases: 8. Germline lookup yields CDR1 MGHRA and CDR2 YSYEKL. CDR3 length equals 15 residues. The CDR3 coding sequence is TGCGCCAGCAGCCAAGATGGCGACAGGGGCGGAGAGCAGTACTTC. The encoded protein is CASSQDGDRGGEQYF.

On this clone itself: One end of the junction is discordant with germline, which a read error may explain. The rearrangement joins TRBV7-7 to TRBJ2-1, with a weak D call TRBD2 (5 bases). From germline, CDR1 is SSHAT and CDR2 FNYEAQ (reference sequence). This CDR3 has 15 amino acids. This CDR3 is CASSSQPGIPDEQFF. The CDR3 DNA follows: TGTGCTAGCAGCTCCCAACCCGGGATTCCGGATGAGCAGTTCTTC.

This clone was recorded a few times. The chain joins TRBV19 to TRBJ1-4, with 9 bases identical to TRBD1. Germline loops: CDR1 LNHDA, CDR2 SQIVND (reference sequence). This CDR3 is 16 amino acids long. The V segment lost 1 base and the J segment 6 bases; nucleotides outside the gene matches: 6. The CDR3 reads CASSIVLRDRDEKLFF. CDR3 coding DNA: TGTGCCAGTAGTATAGTACTCCGGGACAGGGATGAAAAACTGTTTTTT.